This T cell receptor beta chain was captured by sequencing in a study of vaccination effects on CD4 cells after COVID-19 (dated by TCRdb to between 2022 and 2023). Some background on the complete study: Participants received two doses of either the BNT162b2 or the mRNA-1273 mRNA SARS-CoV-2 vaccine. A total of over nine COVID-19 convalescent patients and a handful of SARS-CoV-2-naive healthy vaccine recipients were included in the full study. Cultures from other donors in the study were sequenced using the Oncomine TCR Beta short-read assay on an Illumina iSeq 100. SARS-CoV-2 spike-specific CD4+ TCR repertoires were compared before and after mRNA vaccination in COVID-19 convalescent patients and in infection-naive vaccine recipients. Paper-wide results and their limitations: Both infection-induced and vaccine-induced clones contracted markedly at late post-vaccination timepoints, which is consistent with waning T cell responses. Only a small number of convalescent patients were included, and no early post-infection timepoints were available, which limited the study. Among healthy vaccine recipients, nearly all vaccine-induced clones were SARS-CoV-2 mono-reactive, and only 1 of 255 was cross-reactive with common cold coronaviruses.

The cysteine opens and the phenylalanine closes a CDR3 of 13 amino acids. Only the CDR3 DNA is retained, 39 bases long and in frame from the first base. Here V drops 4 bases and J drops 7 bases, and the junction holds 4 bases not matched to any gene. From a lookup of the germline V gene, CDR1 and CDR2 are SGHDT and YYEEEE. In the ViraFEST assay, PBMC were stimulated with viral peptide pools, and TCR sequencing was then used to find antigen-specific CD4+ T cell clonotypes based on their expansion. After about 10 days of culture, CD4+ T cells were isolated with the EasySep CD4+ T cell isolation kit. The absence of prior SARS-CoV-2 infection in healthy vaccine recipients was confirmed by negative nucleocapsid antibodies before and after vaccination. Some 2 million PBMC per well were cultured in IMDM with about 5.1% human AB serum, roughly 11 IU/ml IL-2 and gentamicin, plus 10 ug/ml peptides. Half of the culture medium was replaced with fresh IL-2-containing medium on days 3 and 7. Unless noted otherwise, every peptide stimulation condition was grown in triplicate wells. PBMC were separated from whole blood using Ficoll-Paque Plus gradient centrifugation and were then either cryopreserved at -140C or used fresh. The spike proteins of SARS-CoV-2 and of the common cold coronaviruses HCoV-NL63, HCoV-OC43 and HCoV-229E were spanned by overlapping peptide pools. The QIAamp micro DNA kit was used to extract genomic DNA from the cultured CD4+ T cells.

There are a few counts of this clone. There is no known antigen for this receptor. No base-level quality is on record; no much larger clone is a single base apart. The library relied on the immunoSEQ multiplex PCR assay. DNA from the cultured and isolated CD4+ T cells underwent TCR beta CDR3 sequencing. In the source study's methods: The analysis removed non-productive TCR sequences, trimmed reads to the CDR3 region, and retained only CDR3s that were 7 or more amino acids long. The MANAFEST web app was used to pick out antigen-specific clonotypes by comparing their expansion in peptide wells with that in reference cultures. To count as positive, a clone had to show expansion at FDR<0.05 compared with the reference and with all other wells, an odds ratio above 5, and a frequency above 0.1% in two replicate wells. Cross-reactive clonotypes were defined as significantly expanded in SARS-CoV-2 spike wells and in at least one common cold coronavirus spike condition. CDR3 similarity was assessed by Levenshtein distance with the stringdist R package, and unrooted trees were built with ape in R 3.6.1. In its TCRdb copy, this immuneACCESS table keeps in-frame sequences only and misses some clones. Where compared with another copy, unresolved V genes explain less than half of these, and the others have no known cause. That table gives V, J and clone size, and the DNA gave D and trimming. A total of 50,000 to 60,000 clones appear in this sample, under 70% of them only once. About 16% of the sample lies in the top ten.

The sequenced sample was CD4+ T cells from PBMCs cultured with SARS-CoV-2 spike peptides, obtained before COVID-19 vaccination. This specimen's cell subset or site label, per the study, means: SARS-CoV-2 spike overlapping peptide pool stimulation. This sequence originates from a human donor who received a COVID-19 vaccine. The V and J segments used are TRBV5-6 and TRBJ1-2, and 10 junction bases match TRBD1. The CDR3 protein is CASSRDRGSGYTF. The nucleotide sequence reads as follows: TGTGCCAGCAGCCGGGACAGGGGTTCTGGCTACACCTTC.